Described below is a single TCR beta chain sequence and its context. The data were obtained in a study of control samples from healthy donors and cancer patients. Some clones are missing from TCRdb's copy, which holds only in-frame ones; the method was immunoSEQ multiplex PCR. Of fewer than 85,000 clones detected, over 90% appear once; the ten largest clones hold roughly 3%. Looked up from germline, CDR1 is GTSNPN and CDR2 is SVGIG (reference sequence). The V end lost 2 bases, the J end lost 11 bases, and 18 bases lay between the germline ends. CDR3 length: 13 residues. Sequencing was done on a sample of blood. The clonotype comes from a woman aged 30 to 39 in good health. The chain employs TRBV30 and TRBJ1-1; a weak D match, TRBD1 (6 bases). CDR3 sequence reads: CAWSIQGPSGAFF. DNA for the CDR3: TGTGCCTGGAGTATCCAGGGGCCCAGTGGGGCTTTCTTT.